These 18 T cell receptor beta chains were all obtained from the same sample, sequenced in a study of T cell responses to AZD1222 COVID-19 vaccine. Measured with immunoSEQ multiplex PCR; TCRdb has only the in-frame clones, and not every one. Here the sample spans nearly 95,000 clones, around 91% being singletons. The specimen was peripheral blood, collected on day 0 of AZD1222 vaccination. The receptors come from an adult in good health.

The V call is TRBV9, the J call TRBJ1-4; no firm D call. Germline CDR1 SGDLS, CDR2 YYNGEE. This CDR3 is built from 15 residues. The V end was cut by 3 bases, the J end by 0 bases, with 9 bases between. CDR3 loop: CASSALETTNEKLFF. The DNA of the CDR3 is TGTGCCAGCAGCGCACTAGAGACAACTAATGAAAAACTGTTTTTT.

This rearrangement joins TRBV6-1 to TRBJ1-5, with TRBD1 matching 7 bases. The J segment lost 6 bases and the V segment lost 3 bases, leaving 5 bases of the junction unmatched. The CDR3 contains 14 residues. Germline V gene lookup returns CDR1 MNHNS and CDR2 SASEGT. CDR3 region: CASSDTGVGQPQHF. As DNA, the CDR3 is TGTGCCAGCAGTGACACAGGGGTGGGTCAGCCCCAGCATTTT.

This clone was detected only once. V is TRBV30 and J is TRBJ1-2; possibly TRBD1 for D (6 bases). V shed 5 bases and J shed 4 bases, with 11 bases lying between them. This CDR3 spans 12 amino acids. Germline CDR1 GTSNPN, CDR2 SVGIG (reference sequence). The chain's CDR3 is CAWLRGGYGYTF. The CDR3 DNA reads TGTGCCTGGCTCAGGGGAGGCTATGGCTACACCTTC. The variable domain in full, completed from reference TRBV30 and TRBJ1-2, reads SQTIHQWPATLVQPVGSPLSLECTVEGTSNPNLYWYRQAAGRGLQLLFYSVGIGQISSEVPQNLSASRPQDRQFILSSKKLLLSDSGFYLCAWLRGGYGYTFGSGTRLTVV.

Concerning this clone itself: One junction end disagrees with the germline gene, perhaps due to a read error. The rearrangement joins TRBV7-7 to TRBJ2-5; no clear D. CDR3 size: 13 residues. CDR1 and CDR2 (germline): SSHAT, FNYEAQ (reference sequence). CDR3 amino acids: CASSADYQETQYF. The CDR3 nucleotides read TGTGCTAGCAGCGCTGACTACCAAGAGACCCAGTACTTC.

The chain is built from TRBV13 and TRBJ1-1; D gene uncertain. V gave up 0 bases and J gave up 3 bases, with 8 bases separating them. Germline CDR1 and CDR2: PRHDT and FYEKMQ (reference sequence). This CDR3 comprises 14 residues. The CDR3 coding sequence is TGTGCCAGCAGCTTAGGCCGGCACGACACTGAAGCTTTCTTT. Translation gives CASSLGRHDTEAFF.

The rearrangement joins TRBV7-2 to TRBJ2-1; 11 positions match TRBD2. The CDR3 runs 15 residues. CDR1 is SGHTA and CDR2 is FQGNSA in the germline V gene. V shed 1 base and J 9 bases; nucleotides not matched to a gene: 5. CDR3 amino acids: CASSLDSGGAAEQFF. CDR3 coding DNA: TGTGCCAGCAGCTTAGATAGCGGGGGGGCCGCTGAGCAGTTCTTC.

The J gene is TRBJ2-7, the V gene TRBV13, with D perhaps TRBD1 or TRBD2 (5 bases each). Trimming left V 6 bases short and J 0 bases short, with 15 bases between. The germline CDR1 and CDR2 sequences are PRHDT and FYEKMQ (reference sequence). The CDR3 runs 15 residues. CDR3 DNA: TGTGCCAGCAGTCCAGAGGGGCAGAGCTCCTACGAGCAGTACTTC. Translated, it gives CASSPEGQSSYEQYF.

The CDR3 region is CASSIPAGTGDSPLHF. The CDR3 region has the DNA TGTGCCAGCAGTATTCCGGCCGGGACAGGGGATTCACCCCTCCACTTT. The V call is TRBV28, the J call TRBJ1-6; 10 bases agree with TRBD1. In germline, CDR1 is MDHEN, CDR2 SYDVKM. The CDR3 is 16 residues long. With V trimmed by 5 bases and J by 8 bases, 9 bases remained unmatched.

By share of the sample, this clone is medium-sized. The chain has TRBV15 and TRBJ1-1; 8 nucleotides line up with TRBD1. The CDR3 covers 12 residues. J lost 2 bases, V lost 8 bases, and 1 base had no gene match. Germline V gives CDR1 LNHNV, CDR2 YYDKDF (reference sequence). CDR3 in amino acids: CATGQGNTEAFF. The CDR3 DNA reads TGTGCCACCGGACAGGGCAACACTGAAGCTTTCTTT.

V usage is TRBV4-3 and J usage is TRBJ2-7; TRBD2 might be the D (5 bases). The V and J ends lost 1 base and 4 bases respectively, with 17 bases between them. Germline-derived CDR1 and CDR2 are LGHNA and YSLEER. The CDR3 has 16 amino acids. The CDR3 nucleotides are TGCGCCAGCAGCCAAGCTCTCCCGGGAATGGGGTACGAGCAGTACTTC. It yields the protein CASSQALPGMGYEQYF.

The chain's CDR3 is CARSSRWWNTEAFF. The CDR3 nucleotides read TGTGCCAGAAGCTCCCGGTGGTGGAACACTGAAGCTTTCTTT. This chain links TRBV5-3 with TRBJ1-1, with unresolved D. TRBV5-3 carries the ORF label, with uncertain function. The ends were cut back, 3 bases at V and 1 base at J, with 10 bases in the middle. CDR3 length: 14 amino acids.

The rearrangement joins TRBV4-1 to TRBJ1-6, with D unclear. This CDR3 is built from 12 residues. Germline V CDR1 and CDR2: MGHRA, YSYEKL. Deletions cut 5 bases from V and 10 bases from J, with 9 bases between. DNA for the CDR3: TGCGCCAGCAGCTATTCTGGGTCACCCCTCCACTTT. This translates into CASSYSGSPLHF.

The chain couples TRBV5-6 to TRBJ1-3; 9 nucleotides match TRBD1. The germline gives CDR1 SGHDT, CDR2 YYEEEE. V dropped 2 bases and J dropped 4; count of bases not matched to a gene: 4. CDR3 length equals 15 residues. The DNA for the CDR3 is TGTGCCAGCAGCTTCCGGACAGGGGTAGGAAACACCATATATTTT. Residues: CASSFRTGVGNTIYF. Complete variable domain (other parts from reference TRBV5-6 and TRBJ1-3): DAGVTQSPTHLIKTRGQQVTLRCSPKSGHDTVSWYQQALGQGPQFIFQYYEEEERQRGNFPDRFSGHQFPNYSSELNVNALLLGDSALYLCASSFRTGVGNTIYFGEGSWLTVV.

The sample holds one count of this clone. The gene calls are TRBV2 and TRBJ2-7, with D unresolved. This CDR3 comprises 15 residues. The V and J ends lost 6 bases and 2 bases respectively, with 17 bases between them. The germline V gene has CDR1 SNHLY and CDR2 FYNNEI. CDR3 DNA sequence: TGTGCCAGCAGCGAAAGGGTTCGGCCTACCTACGAGCAGTACTTC. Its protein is CASSERVRPTYEQYF.

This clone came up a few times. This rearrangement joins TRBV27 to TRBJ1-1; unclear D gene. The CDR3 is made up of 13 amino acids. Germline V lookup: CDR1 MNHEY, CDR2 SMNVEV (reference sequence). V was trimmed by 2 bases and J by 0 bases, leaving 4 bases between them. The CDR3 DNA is TGTGCCAGCAGTTTAATGGTGAACACTGAAGCTTTCTTT. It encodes CASSLMVNTEAFF.

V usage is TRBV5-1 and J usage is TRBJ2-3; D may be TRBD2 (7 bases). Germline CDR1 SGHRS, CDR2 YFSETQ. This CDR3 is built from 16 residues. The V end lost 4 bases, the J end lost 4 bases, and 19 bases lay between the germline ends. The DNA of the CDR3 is TGCGCCAGCAGCGGGGGGGCCACAACTATCGCAGATACGCAGTATTTT. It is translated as CASSGGATTIADTQYF.

The DNA for the CDR3 is TGTGCCAGCAGTTTCTCCCCCGAGGGAGGGAACACTGAAGCTTTCTTT. Amino acid sequence: CASSFSPEGGNTEAFF. The V call is TRBV27, the J call TRBJ1-1; D is ambiguous. Trimming took off 3 bases at V and 1 base at J, with 15 bases between the two ends. Germline V gene lookup returns CDR1 MNHEY and CDR2 SMNVEV (reference sequence). The CDR3 sequence is 16 residues long.

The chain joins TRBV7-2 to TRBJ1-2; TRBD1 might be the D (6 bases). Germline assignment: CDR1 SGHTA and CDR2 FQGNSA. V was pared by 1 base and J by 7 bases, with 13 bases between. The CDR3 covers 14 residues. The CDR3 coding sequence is TGTGCCAGCAGCTTAGTTAAGGGGGTCGGTGGCTACACCTTC. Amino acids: CASSLVKGVGGYTF.